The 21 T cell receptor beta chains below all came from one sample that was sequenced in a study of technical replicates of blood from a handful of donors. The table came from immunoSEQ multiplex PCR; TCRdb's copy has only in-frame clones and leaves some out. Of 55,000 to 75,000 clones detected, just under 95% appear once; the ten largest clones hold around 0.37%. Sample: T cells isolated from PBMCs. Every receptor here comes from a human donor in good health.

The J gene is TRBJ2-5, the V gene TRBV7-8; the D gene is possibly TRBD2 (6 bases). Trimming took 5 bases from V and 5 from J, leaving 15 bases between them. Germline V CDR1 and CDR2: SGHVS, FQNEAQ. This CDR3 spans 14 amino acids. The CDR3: CASSPVTRSETQYF. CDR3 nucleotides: TGTGCCAGCAGCCCCGTGACTAGGTCGGAGACCCAGTACTTC.

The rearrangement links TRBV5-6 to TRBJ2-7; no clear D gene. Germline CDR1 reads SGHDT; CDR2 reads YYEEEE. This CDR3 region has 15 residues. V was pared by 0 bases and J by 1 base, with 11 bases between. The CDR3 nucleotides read TGTGCCAGCAGCTTGGCCTGGCGGAGTTCCTACGAGCAGTACTTC. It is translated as CASSLAWRSSYEQYF.

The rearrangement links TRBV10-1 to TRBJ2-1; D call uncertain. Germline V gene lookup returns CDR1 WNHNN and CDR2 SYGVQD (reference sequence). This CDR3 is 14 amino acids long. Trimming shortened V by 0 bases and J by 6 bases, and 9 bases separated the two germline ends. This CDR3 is CASSESSAPNEQFF. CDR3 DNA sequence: TGCGCCAGCAGTGAGTCGTCAGCGCCCAATGAGCAGTTCTTC.

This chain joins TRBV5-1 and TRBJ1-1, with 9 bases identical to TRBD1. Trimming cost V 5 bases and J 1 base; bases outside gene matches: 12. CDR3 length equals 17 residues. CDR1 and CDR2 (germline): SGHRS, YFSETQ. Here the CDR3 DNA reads TGCGCCAGCAGAAGGACAGGGGAAAGGATTGCGAACACTGAAGCTTTCTTT. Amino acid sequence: CASRRTGERIANTEAFF.

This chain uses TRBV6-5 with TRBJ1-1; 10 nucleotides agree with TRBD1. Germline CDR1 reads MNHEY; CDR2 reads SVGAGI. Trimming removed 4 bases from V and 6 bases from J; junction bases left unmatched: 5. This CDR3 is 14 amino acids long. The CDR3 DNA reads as TGTGCCAGCAGTTTGGGACAGGGGTATTCTGAAGCTTTCTTT. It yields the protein CASSLGQGYSEAFF.

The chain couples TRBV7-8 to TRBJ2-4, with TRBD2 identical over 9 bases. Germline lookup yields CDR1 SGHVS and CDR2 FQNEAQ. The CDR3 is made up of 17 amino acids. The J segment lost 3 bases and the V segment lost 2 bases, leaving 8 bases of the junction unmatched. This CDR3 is CASSLRPSGENKNIQYF. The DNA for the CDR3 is TGTGCCAGCAGCTTAAGGCCTAGCGGGGAAAACAAAAACATTCAGTACTTC.

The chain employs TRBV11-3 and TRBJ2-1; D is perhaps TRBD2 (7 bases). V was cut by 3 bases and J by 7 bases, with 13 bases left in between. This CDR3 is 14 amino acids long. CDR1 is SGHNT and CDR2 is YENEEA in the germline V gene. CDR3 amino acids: CASSFGGQGNEQFF. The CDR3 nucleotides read TGTGCCAGCAGCTTCGGGGGGCAGGGGAATGAGCAGTTCTTC.

The DNA of the CDR3 is TGTGCCAGCAGTTACTCGCTTCCAGGCTTGAATGAAAAACTGTTTTTT. Translated: CASSYSLPGLNEKLFF. The J gene is TRBJ1-4, the V gene TRBV6-6; no firm D call. Germline-derived CDR1 and CDR2 are MNHNY and SVGAGI (reference sequence). The CDR3 is 16 residues long. Deletions cut 0 bases from V and 5 bases from J, with 13 bases between.

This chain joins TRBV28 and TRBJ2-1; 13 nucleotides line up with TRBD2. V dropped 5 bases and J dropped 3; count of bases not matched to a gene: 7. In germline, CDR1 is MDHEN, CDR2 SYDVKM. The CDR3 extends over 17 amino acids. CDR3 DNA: TGTGCCAGCAGTGGACTAGCGGGAGTCAAGTTCTACAATGAGCAGTTCTTC. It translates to CASSGLAGVKFYNEQFF.

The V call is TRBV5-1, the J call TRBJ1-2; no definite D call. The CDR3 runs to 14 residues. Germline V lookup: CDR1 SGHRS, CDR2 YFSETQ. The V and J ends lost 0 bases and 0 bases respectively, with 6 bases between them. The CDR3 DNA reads TGCGCCAGCAGCTTGGAATCAGCTAACTATGGCTACACCTTC. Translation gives CASSLESANYGYTF.

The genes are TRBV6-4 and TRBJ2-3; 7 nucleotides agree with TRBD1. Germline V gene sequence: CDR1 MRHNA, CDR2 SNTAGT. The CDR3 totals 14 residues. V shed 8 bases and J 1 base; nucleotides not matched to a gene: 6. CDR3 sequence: CASHAQGRTDTQYF. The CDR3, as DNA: TGTGCCAGCCACGCACAGGGGCGCACAGATACGCAGTATTTT.

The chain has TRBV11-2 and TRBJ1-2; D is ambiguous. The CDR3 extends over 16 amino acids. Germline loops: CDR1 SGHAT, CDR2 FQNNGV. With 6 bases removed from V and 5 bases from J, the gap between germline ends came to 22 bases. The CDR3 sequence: CASSFPPGSVLYGYTF. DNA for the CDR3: TGTGCCAGCAGTTTCCCTCCCGGCAGCGTCCTATATGGCTACACCTTC.

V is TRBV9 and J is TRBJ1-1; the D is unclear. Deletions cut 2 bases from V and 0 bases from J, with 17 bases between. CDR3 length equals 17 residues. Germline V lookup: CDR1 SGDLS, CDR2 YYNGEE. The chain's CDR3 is CASSVEHNADMNTEAFF. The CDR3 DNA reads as TGTGCCAGCAGCGTCGAACATAACGCGGATATGAACACTGAAGCTTTCTTT.

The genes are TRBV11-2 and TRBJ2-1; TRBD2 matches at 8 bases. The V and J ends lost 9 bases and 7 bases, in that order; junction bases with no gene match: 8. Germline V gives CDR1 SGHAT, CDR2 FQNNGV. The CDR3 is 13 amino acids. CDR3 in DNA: TGTGCCAGGACTGGACTAGCCCTAAATGAGCAGTTCTTC. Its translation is CARTGLALNEQFF.

CDR3 DNA sequence: TGCAGCGTTGAAGATACGACAGGGGGTGACTCCTCTGGAAACACCATATATTTT. Protein product: CSVEDTTGGDSSGNTIYF. The rearrangement links TRBV29-1 to TRBJ1-3, with 9 bases aligning to TRBD1. Germline V gene data show CDR1 as SQVTM and CDR2 as ANQGSEA. V trimming: 0 bases; J trimming: 0 bases; junction bases outside the gene matches: 9. The CDR3 runs 18 residues.

The CDR3 sequence is CASSLTFGEQYF. CDR3 DNA sequence: TGCGCCAGCAGCTTAACGTTCGGGGAGCAGTACTTC. This chain connects TRBV5-1 to TRBJ2-7; unclear D gene. Germline V lookup: CDR1 SGHRS, CDR2 YFSETQ. This CDR3 has 12 residues. Trimming pared 2 bases from V and 7 bases from J, leaving 10 bases between.

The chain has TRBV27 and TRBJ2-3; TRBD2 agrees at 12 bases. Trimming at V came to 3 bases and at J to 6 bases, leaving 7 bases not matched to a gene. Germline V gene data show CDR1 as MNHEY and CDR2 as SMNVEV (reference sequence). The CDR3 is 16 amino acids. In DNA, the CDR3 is TGTGCCAGCAGTTTTCTAGCGGGAGGGCCTTCCGATACGCAGTATTTT. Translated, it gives CASSFLAGGPSDTQYF.

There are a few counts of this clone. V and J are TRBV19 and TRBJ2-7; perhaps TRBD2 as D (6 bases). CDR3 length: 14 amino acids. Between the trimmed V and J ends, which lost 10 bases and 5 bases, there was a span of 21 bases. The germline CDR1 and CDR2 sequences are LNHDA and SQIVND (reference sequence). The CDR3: CATKHGGRANEQYF. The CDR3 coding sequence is TGTGCCACTAAACACGGGGGAAGGGCCAACGAGCAGTACTTC.

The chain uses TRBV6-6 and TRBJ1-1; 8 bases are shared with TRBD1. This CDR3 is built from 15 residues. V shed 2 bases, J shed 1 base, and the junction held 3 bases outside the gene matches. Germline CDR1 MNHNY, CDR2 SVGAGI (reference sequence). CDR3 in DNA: TGTGCCAGCAGTTACGGGGGGACAGGGAACACTGAAGCTTTCTTT. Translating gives CASSYGGTGNTEAFF.

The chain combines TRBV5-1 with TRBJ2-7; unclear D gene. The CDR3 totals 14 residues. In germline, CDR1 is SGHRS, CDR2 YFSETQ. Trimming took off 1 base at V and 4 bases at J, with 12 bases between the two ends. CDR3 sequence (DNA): TGCGCCAGCAGCTTGATCGGCCAGGTTTACGAGCAGTACTTC. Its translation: CASSLIGQVYEQYF.

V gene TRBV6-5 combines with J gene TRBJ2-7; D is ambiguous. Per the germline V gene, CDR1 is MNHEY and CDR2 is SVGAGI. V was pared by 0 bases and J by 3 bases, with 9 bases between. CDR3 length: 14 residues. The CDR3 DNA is TGTGCCAGCAGTTACTCTAACGGAGACTACGAGCAGTACTTC. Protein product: CASSYSNGDYEQYF.